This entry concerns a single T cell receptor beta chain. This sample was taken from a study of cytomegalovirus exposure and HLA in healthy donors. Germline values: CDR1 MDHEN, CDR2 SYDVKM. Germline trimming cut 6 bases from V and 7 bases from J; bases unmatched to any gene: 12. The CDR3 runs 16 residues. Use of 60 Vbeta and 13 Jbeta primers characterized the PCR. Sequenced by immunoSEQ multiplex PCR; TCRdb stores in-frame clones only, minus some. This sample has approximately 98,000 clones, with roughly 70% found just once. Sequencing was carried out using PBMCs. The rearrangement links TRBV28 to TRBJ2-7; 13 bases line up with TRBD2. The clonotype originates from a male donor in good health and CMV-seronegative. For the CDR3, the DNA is TGTGCCAGCAGCCTCGAACTAGCGGGAGGGCCGGGGGAGCAGTACTTC. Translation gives CASSLELAGGPGEQYF. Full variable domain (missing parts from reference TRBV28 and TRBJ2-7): DVKVTQSSRYLVKRTGEKVFLECVQDMDHENMFWYRQDPGLGLRLIYFSYDVKMKEKGDIPEGYSVSREKKERFSLILESASTNQTSMYLCASSLELAGGPGEQYFGPGTRLTVT.